Listed here is a single T cell receptor beta chain. What it binds is unknown. With 4 bases clipped from V and 6 bases from J, the junction kept 9 bases outside the gene matches. This CDR3 is 14 amino acids long. Germline loops: CDR1 SGHRS, CDR2 YFSETQ. This sample is part of a study of OX40 agonist ivuxolimab in advanced cancers. Study observations and caveats: Both CD4+ and CD8+ T cell populations in blood had undergone clonal expansion by week 6 at 0.1 to 3.0 mg/kg.

The table came from immunoSEQ multiplex PCR; TCRdb's copy has only in-frame clones and leaves some out. The sample has approximately 50,000 clones, about nine tenths seen once; the top ten hold 0.85% to 1.2%. The chain combines TRBV5-1 with TRBJ1-2; 7 bases map to TRBD1. Sequences were derived from CD4+ or CD8+ T cells sorted from blood, sampled in a trial of the OX40 agonist ivuxolimab. The sequence was obtained from an adult with an advanced solid tumor such as melanoma, head and neck, liver or kidney cancer. CDR3 in DNA: TGCGCCAGCAGCCCGAACAGGGGCGATCATGGCTACACCTTC. Protein sequence: CASSPNRGDHGYTF. Filled out from reference TRBV5-1 and TRBJ1-2, the complete variable domain reads KAGVTQTPRYLIKTRGQQVTLSCSPISGHRSVSWYQQTPGQGLQFLFEYFSETQRNKGNFPGRFSGRQFSNSRSEMNVSTLELGDSALYLCASSPNRGDHGYTFGSGTRLTVV.